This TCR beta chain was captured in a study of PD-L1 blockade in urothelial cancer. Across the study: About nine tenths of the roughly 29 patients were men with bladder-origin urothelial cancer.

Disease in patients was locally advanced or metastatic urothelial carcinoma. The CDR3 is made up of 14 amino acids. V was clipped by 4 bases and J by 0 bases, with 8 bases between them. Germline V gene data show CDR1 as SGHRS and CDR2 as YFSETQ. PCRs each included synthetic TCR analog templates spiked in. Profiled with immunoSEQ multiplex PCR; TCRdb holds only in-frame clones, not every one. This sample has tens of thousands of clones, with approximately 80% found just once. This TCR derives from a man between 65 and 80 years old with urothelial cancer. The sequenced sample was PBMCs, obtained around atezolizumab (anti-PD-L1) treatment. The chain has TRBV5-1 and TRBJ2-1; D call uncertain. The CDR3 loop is CASSGGSSYNEQFF. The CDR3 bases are TGCGCCAGCAGCGGCGGTAGCTCCTACAATGAGCAGTTCTTC. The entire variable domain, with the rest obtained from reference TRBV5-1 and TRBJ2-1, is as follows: KAGVTQTPRYLIKTRGQQVTLSCSPISGHRSVSWYQQTPGQGLQFLFEYFSETQRNKGNFPGRFSGRQFSNSRSEMNVSTLELGDSALYLCASSGGSSYNEQFFGPGTRLTVL.